This TCR beta chain was recorded in a study of T cell repertoires in cytomegalovirus infection. Background on the study: Public signatures in TCR beta pointed to CMV infection and matching HLA type.

CDR3 size: 14 residues. J lost 5 bases, V lost 1 base, and 1 base had no gene match. Remarks on this clonotype: The antigen is undetermined.

TCRdb fed the reads into MiXCR, producing one record per CDR3 protein. Counted here are hundreds of thousands of distinct CDR3 sequences, approximately 40% occurring once; the ten biggest clones make up 43%. This chain connects TRBV12-3 or TRBV12-4 to TRBJ2-1; 8 bases are shared with TRBD1. The sequences come from cultured PBMCs, collected from culture after CMV antigen stimulation. The receptor comes from a human donor in good health (CMV status not recorded). Some clones in this sample may be carry-over from other donors' samples. CDR3 sequence: CASSLGTGNNEQFF. The CDR3 coding sequence is TGTGCCAGCAGTTTAGGGACAGGGAACAATGAGCAGTTCTTC.